Each of the 27 T cell receptor beta chains below was sequenced from the same sample in a study of tumor-infiltrating lymphocytes in primary liver carcinoma. Synthesis of TCR beta cDNA was carried out from 500 ng total RNA with a constant-region primer. It was through three nested multiplex PCR rounds of slightly modified ARM-PCR that TCR beta libraries arose. A C-beta reverse primer and TRBV1-TRBV30 forward primers served in each of the first two PCR rounds, at about 10 cycles apiece. TCRdb reprocessed the multiplex PCR reads with MiXCR, giving one entry per CDR3 protein. The table includes about 66,000 distinct CDR3 sequences, 71% detected once. Both RNA and DNA were isolated together from approximately 20-30 mg of bulk tissue that had not been sorted. Sequenced material: liver tumor tissue from sampling region 4. Regarding subset: tumor region T4, right-lateral pole. These receptor sequences come from a man between 35 and 55 years old with primary liver carcinoma and hepatitis B virus infection.

Note on this clonotype: One junction end does not reproduce the germline sequence, and a read error may be involved. The CDR3 sequence: CASTQDQQGAQNGELFF. CDR3 DNA sequence: TGCGCCAGCACCCAAGATCAACAGGGGGCCCAAAACGGGGAACTATTTTTT. The chain links TRBV4-1 to TRBJ2-2; 9 bases agree with TRBD1. CDR1 is MGHRA, CDR2 YSYEKL, per germline. This CDR3 contains 17 residues.

As for this clonotype: It is likely a read error, because the conserved phenylalanine at the end of the CDR3 is missing. V gene TRBV6-1 combines with J gene TRBJ1-3, with D perhaps matching TRBD1 (6 bases). CDR1 is MNHNS, CDR2 SASEGT, per germline. The CDR3 sequence is 16 residues long. The CDR3 here is CASSAPGRGRINTIYS. In DNA form, the CDR3 reads TGTGCCAGTAGTGCCCCGGGGAGGGGGAGGATAAACACCATATATTCT.

This clonotype was seen many times. The rearrangement uses TRBV12-3 or TRBV12-4 and TRBJ2-7; D possibly corresponds to TRBD1 (6 bases). The V end lost 7 bases, the J end lost 2 bases, and 18 bases lay between the germline ends. The CDR3 is 15 amino acids. Here the CDR3 reads CASTSIRGPTYEQYF. The DNA for the CDR3 is TGTGCCAGCACCTCAATCAGGGGTCCCACCTACGAGCAGTACTTC.

This clonotype was observed a few times. The junction shows a germline mismatch at one end, possibly a read error. The V and J genes are TRBV11-2 and TRBJ2-7, with 10 bases aligning to TRBD2. This CDR3 comprises 16 residues. Germline-derived CDR1 and CDR2 are SGHAT and FQNNGV. The CDR3 sequence is CVSSLEPSGSWVEQYF. In DNA form, the CDR3 reads TGTGTCAGCAGCTTAGAACCTAGCGGGAGCTGGGTCGAGCAGTATTTC.

Note on this clonotype: This CDR3 fails to terminate in the conserved phenylalanine or tryptophan, so it likely reflects a read error. It is unclear where the CDR3 begins or ends on the DNA, so no DNA is shown, and the CDR3 is as TCRdb lists it. This chain connects TRBV11-2 to TRBJ2-7; the tabulated D call, TRBD1, remains unverified against the DNA. The CDR3 extends over 14 residues, inclusive of both ends. Germline lookup yields CDR1 SGHAT and CDR2 FQNNGV. CDR3 amino acids: CANSFEQGAYEQYL.

At least ten counts were recorded for this clonotype. The chain couples TRBV4-1 to TRBJ1-5; TRBD1 matches 7 bases. The CDR3 consists of 15 residues. Germline V gene data show CDR1 as MGHRA and CDR2 as YSYEKL. After removal of 2 bases from V and 9 bases from J, the junction contained 10 bases not matched to a gene. The CDR3 reads CASSQTGQPSRPQHF. The CDR3 DNA reads TGCGCCAGCAGCCAAACGGGACAGCCGTCTCGGCCCCAGCATTTT.

This clonotype was detected once. No conserved phenylalanine or tryptophan ends this CDR3, so it is likely a read error. The rearrangement links TRBV12-3 or TRBV12-4 to TRBJ2-7, with TRBD2 matching over 13 bases. The CDR3 is 16 residues long. The junction had 10 bases not matched to a gene; V was cut back by 5 bases and J by 6 bases. In DNA, the CDR3 is TGTGCCAGCAGTCCGTGGACTAGCGGGAGAGTCGGCGAGCAGTACTCC. Its protein is CASSPWTSGRVGEQYS.

Remarks on this clonotype: Its ends do not fully match the called genes, so a read error is possible. CDR3 DNA: TGTGCCAGCAGCTTCCCGTCTGGGACCAACGTTCTGACTTTC. This translates into CASSFPSGTNVLTF. V and J are TRBV5-6 and TRBJ2-6; perhaps D is TRBD1 or TRBD2 (5 bases each). Germline CDR1 SGHDT, CDR2 YYEEEE. The CDR3 is 14 amino acids. The full variable domain, completed using reference TRBV5-6 and TRBJ2-6, is DAGVTQSPTHLIKTRGQQVTLRCSPKSGHDTVSWYQQALGQGPQFIFQYYEEEERQRGNFPDRFSGHQFPNYSSELNVNALLLGDSALYLCASSFPSGTNVLTFGAGSRLTVL.

This clonotype was detected ten times or more. The chain couples TRBV28 to TRBJ2-3, with a weak D call TRBD1 (6 bases). This CDR3 has 17 amino acids. Trimming shortened V by 5 bases and J by 0 bases, and 18 bases separated the two germline ends. Germline lookup yields CDR1 MDHEN and CDR2 SYDVKM. For the CDR3, the DNA is TGTGCCAGCAGTCCAGCCGGCCAGGGGAGCAGCACAGATACGCAGTATTTT. Protein product: CASSPAGQGSSTDTQYF.

The chain couples TRBV5-1 to TRBJ2-2; the D gene is possibly TRBD1 (5 bases). CDR1 and CDR2 from the germline V gene are SGHRS and YFSETQ. The CDR3 sequence is 16 residues long. CDR3 amino acids: CANNLHHRTNTGELFF. DNA for the CDR3: TGCGCTAACAACTTACATCACAGGACGAACACCGGGGAGCTGTTTTTT.

Turning to this clonotype: An end of the junction does not agree with germline; a read error may underlie this. The chain carries TRBV4-2 and TRBJ2-3; perhaps D is TRBD1 or TRBD2 (6 bases each). CDR1 is LGHNA and CDR2 is YNFKEQ in the germline V gene. This CDR3 has 17 amino acids. The CDR3 reads CASNQEWGAASTDTQYF. The CDR3 DNA reads TGTGCCAGCAACCAAGAATGGGGGGCAGCTAGCACAGATACGCAGTACTTT.

V gene TRBV11-1 combines with J gene TRBJ2-7; perhaps TRBD2 as D (5 bases). CDR1 is SGHAT, CDR2 FQDESV, per germline (reference sequence). There are 13 residues in the CDR3. The V and J ends lost 2 bases and 5 bases respectively, with 10 bases between them. The CDR3 is CASSLTLGDEQYF. In DNA, the CDR3 is TGTGCCAGCAGCTTAACGCTCGGGGACGAGCAGTACTTC.

This clonotype was recorded many times. The V gene is TRBV4-1, the J gene TRBJ2-1, with D maybe TRBD2 (5 bases). Germline V gene lookup returns CDR1 MGHRA and CDR2 YSYEKL. Trimming cost V 4 bases and J 5 bases, with 9 bases left between them. This CDR3 region has 13 residues. CDR3 in amino acids: CASSPFGDNEQFF. CDR3 sequence (DNA): TGCGCCAGCAGCCCCTTCGGGGACAATGAGCAGTTCTTC.

This clonotype occurred many times. The V gene is TRBV29-1, the J gene TRBJ1-1; tentatively, D is TRBD1 (6 bases). Germline CDR1 is SQVTM and CDR2 is ANQGSEA. Trimming pared 6 bases from V and 5 bases from J, leaving 13 bases between. This CDR3 is 12 amino acids long. The CDR3 DNA reads as TGCAGCGTGAAGGGGGTTAGAACTGAAGCTTTCTTT. Its protein product is CSVKGVRTEAFF.

This clonotype was counted once. The CDR3 does not end in the conserved phenylalanine or tryptophan, so this is likely a read error. The rearrangement links TRBV6-1 to TRBJ1-1; no reliable D call. V lost 7 bases and J lost 3, with 12 bases in between. Germline-derived CDR1 and CDR2 are MNHNS and SASEGT. CDR3 length: 13 amino acids. This CDR3 is CASTLKEYTEAFI. The CDR3 DNA follows: TGTGCCAGCACCCTCAAGGAGTACACTGAAGCTTTCATT.

V gene TRBV10-3 combines with J gene TRBJ2-3; D ambiguous. This CDR3 is built from 15 residues. The germline gives CDR1 ENHRY, CDR2 SYGVKD. The CDR3 here is CVTSEPVLGTDTQYF. CDR3 coding DNA: TGTGTCACCAGTGAGCCGGTACTGGGGACAGATACGCAGTATTTT.

This clonotype has at least ten counts. This may come from a read error, since a much larger clone is one base off. This chain joins TRBV12-3 or TRBV12-4 and TRBJ1-1, with D tentatively TRBD1 (6 bases). The CDR3 spans 13 residues. The V gene lost 3 bases and the J gene lost 6 bases, with 11 bases spanning the gap. The CDR3 nucleotides read TGTGCCAGCAGTTTTTCAGGGGTCGCTGAAGCTTTCTTT. Protein sequence: CASSFSGVAEAFF.

The chain recombines TRBV5-6 with TRBJ2-1; 14 nucleotides agree with TRBD2. V was clipped by 4 bases and J by 2 bases; unmatched bases: 8. The CDR3 consists of 18 residues. Germline V CDR1 and CDR2: SGHDT, YYEEEE. CDR3 sequence (DNA): TGTGCCAGCAGCCGGGGACTAGCGGGAGTTTTGACCTACAATGAGCAGTTCTTC. Translation: CASSRGLAGVLTYNEQFF.

As to this clonotype: The junction shows a germline mismatch at one end, possibly a read error. The chain carries TRBV11-2 and TRBJ2-2; no clear D gene. The V gene's germline CDR1 is SGHAT and CDR2 FQNNGV. The CDR3 length is 15 residues. CDR3 DNA: TGTGCCAGCTGCTTTGCGAGATCGAACACGGGGGAGCTGTTTTTT. Protein product: CASCFARSNTGELFF.

The gene calls are TRBV28 and TRBJ1-5, with 8 bases aligning to TRBD1. J was trimmed by 0 bases and V by 9 bases; bases with no gene match: 10. Per germline, CDR1 MDHEN and CDR2 SYDVKM. There are 16 residues in the CDR3. The CDR3 coding sequence is TGTGCCAGTTCCGGGACAGGATACTATAGCAATCAGCCCCAGCATTTT. Its protein product is CASSGTGYYSNQPQHF.

As concerns this clonotype: One junction end does not reproduce the germline sequence, and a read error may be involved. The J gene is TRBJ1-2, the V gene TRBV7-9; D is ambiguous. The length of the CDR3 is 16 residues. Germline lookup yields CDR1 SEHNR and CDR2 FQNEAQ (reference sequence). CDR3 residues: CVSIPEGRLSQYGYIF. The CDR3, as DNA: TGTGTCAGCATCCCCGAGGGCAGGCTGTCCCAGTATGGCTACATCTTC.

Worth noting for this clonotype: A much larger clone differs from this one at a single base, so this may be a read error. Here the CDR3 omits its conserved ending phenylalanine or tryptophan, so a read error is the likely source. The J gene is TRBJ2-5, the V gene TRBV12-3 or TRBV12-4, with D possibly being TRBD1 or TRBD2 (6 bases each). The V end was cut by 6 bases, the J end by 4 bases, with 12 bases between. CDR3 length equals 13 residues. This chain's CDR3 is CASSRGPGETQYL. CDR3 sequence (DNA): TGTGCCAGCAGCCGGGGGCCGGGAGAGACCCAGTACTTA.

This clonotype was picked up one time. The missing conserved phenylalanine or tryptophan at the end of this CDR3 makes a read error likely. This chain connects TRBV5-5 to TRBJ2-1, with D uncertain. The CDR3 extends over 15 amino acids. Germline CDR1 reads SGHKS; CDR2 reads YYEKEE (reference sequence). In DNA, the CDR3 is TGTGCCAACAGCTTGGTTCCCGGACGGTACATTGAGCAGTTCTCC. It specifies CANSLVPGRYIEQFS.

In regard to this clonotype: The junction and the germline gene differ at one end; a read error may be behind it. The chain employs TRBV7-9 and TRBJ2-2; D not resolved. Germline V gene lookup returns CDR1 SEHNR and CDR2 FQNEAQ (reference sequence). The CDR3 covers 16 residues. The CDR3 nucleotides are TGTGCCAGCAGTTTAGTTCTTCATGGTTGGACCGGGGAGCTGTTTTTT. Translating gives CASSLVLHGWTGELFF.

Turning to this clonotype: Since no conserved phenylalanine or tryptophan closes the CDR3, a read error is the likely cause. The V and J genes are TRBV13 and TRBJ2-7; 10 nucleotides align to TRBD2. The CDR3 contains 17 residues. With V trimmed by 5 bases and J by 1 base, 11 bases remained unmatched. Germline CDR1 PRHDT, CDR2 FYEKMQ (reference sequence). The CDR3 sequence is CASSLQLSGRTSYEQYI. CDR3 sequence (DNA): TGTGCCAGCAGCCTACAACTTAGCGGGAGGACGTCCTACGAGCAGTACATC.

The chain carries TRBV5-1 and TRBJ2-3; 8 bases line up with TRBD2. Germline V gene data show CDR1 as SGHRS and CDR2 as YFSETQ. Trimming took 2 bases from V and 15 from J; bases not matched to a gene: 20. This CDR3 spans 16 amino acids. This CDR3 is CASSLVGGRRTDTYYF. In nucleotides, the CDR3 is TGCGCCAGCAGCTTAGTAGGCGGGAGGAGAACAGATACGTATTATTTT.

On this clonotype itself: At one boundary the junction diverges from the germline segment, which might be a read error. This rearrangement joins TRBV10-2 to TRBJ2-3; 9 nucleotides agree with TRBD2. CDR3 length: 17 amino acids. Germline V gives CDR1 WSHSY, CDR2 SAAADI. In DNA form, the CDR3 reads TGCGCCAGTAGTGAGTTACAGGGACTAGCTAGCACAAATACGCAGTATTTT. It codes for CASSELQGLASTNTQYF.